Ten or more counts support the clone carrying this T cell receptor beta chain. Its matching antigen is unknown. This sample also contains other DNA sequences that code for the same CDR3. Some clones are missing from TCRdb's copy, which holds only in-frame ones; the method was immunoSEQ multiplex PCR. Of 88,000 or so clones in the sample, roughly 85% were seen once. These data are taken from a study of a mutant IDH1 vaccine in newly diagnosed glioma. Overall study: There were eight vaccinations for patients, given in weeks 1, 3, 5, 7, 11, 15, 19 and 23.

The CDR3 contains 13 residues. V gave up 3 bases and J gave up 1 base, with 6 bases separating them. Germline CDR1 WNHNN, CDR2 SYGVQD (reference sequence). Time point reported: week 23, last vaccination. Doses consisted of 300 ug of mutant IDH1 20-mer peptide each, paired with topical imiquimod. The chain has TRBV10-1 and TRBJ1-1; D is perhaps TRBD1 (6 bases). The origin of this receptor is a man younger than 40 with glioma. Some clones in this sample may be carry-over from other donors' samples. Specimen: PBMCs, collected from a glioma patient whose treatment included an IDH1 peptide vaccine. The CDR3 DNA reads TGCGCCAGCAGTGAACAGGGGAACACTGAAGCTTTCTTT. Encoded protein: CASSEQGNTEAFF.